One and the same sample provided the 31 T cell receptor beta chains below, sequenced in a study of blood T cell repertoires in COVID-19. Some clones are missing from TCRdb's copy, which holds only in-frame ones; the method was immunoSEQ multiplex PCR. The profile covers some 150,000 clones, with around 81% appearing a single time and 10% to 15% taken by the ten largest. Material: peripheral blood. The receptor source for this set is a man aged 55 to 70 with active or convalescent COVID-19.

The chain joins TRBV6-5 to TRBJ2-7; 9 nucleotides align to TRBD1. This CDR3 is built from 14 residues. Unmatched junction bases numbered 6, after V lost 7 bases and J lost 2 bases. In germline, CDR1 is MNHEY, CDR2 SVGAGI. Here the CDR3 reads CASTSGTGTYEQYF. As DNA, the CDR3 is TGTGCCAGCACCTCCGGGACAGGGACCTACGAGCAGTACTTC.

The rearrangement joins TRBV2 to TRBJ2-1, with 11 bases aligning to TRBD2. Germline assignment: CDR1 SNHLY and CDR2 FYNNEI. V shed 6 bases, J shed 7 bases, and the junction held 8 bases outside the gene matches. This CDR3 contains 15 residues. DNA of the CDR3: TGTGCCAGCAGACTACTAGCGGGAGTACGAAATGAGCAGTTCTTC. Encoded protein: CASRLLAGVRNEQFF.

The CDR3 reads CASSVGGSAGYEQYF. For the CDR3, the DNA is TGTGCCAGCAGCGTAGGAGGTAGCGCGGGCTACGAGCAGTACTTC. This chain uses TRBV9 with TRBJ2-7, with D possibly being TRBD2 (5 bases). This CDR3 region has 15 residues. V was clipped by 0 bases and J by 3 bases, with 13 bases between them. Germline CDR1 SGDLS, CDR2 YYNGEE. Drawing the rest from reference TRBV9 and TRBJ2-7, the complete variable domain is DSGVTQTPKHLITATGQRVTLRCSPRSGDLSVYWYQQSLDQGLQFLIQYYNGEERAKGNILERFSAQQFPDLHSELNLSSLELGDSALYFCASSVGGSAGYEQYFGPGTRLTVT.

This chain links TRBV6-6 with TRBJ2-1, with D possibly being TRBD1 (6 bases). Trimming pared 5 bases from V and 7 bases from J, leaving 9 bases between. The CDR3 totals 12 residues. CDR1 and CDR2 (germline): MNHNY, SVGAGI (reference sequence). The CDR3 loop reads CASSQGLNEQFF. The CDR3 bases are TGTGCCAGCAGTCAGGGGTTGAATGAGCAGTTCTTC.

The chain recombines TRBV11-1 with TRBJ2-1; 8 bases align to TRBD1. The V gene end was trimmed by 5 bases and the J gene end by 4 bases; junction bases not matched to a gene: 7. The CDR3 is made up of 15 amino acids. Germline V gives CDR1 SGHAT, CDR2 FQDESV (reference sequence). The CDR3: CASSPPGTGYNEQFF. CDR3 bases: TGTGCCAGCAGCCCGCCCGGGACAGGTTACAATGAGCAGTTCTTC.

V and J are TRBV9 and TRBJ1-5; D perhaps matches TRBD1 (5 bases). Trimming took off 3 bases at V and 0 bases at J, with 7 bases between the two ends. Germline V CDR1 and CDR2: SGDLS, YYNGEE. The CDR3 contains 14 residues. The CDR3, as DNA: TGTGCCAGCAGCGGGACACATAGCAATCAGCCCCAGCATTTT. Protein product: CASSGTHSNQPQHF. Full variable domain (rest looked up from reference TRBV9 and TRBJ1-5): DSGVTQTPKHLITATGQRVTLRCSPRSGDLSVYWYQQSLDQGLQFLIQYYNGEERAKGNILERFSAQQFPDLHSELNLSSLELGDSALYFCASSGTHSNQPQHFGDGTRLSIL.

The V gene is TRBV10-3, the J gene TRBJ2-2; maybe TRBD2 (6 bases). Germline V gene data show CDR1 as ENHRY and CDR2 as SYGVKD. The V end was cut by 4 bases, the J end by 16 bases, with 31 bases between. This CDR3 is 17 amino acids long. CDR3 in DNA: TGTGCCATCAGTGGGGCAAAAGCGGGTACCCTTTTTGGTAGTCGGTTTTTT. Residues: CAISGAKAGTLFGSRFF.

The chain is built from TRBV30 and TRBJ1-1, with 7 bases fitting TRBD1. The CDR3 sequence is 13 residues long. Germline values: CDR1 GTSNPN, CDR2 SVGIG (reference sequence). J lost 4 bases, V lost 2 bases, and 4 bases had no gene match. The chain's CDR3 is CAWSTGEVTEAFF. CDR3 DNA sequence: TGTGCCTGGAGTACAGGGGAGGTCACTGAAGCTTTCTTT.

CDR3 region: CATKTGSSGANVLTF. In DNA, the CDR3 is TGTGCCACCAAGACAGGTTCCTCTGGGGCCAACGTCCTGACTTTC. The V gene is TRBV15, the J gene TRBJ2-6, with a possible D match to TRBD1 (6 bases). Germline loops: CDR1 LNHNV, CDR2 YYDKDF (reference sequence). V gave up 7 bases and J gave up 0 bases, with 10 bases separating them. There are 15 residues in the CDR3.

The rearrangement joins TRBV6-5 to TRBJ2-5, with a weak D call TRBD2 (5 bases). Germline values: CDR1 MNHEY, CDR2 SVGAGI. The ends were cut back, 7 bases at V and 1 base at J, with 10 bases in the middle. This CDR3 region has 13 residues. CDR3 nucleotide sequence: TGTGCCAGCACACCGGGGAGCCAAGAGACCCAGTACTTC. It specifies CASTPGSQETQYF.

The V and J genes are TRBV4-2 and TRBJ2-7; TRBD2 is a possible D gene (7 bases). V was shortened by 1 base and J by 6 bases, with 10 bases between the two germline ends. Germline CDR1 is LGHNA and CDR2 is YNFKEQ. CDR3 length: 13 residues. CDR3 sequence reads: CASSQAGGREQYF. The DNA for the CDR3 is TGTGCCAGCAGCCAAGCGGGGGGCCGCGAGCAGTACTTC.

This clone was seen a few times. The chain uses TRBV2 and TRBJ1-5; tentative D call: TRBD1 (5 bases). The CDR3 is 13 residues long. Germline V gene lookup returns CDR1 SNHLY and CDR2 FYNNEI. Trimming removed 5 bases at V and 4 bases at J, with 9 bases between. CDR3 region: CASSSDRNQPQHF. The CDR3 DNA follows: TGTGCCAGCAGTTCAGACAGAAATCAGCCCCAGCATTTT.

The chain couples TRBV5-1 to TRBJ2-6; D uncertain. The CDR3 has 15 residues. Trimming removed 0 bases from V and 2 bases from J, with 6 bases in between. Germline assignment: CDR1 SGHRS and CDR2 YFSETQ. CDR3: CASSLDRAGANVLTF. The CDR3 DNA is TGCGCCAGCAGCTTGGACCGCGCTGGGGCCAACGTCCTGACTTTC.

The CDR3 region is CASAGGLSTDTQYF. DNA for the CDR3: TGCGCCAGCGCGGGAGGTCTTAGCACAGATACGCAGTATTTT. V and J are TRBV5-1 and TRBJ2-3, with 8 positions matching TRBD2. The ends lost 7 bases at V and 0 bases at J; junction bases unmatched: 4. Germline lookup yields CDR1 SGHRS and CDR2 YFSETQ. The CDR3 loop spans 14 amino acids. The variable domain in full, completed from reference TRBV5-1 and TRBJ2-3, reads KAGVTQTPRYLIKTRGQQVTLSCSPISGHRSVSWYQQTPGQGLQFLFEYFSETQRNKGNFPGRFSGRQFSNSRSEMNVSTLELGDSALYLCASAGGLSTDTQYFGPGTRLTVL.

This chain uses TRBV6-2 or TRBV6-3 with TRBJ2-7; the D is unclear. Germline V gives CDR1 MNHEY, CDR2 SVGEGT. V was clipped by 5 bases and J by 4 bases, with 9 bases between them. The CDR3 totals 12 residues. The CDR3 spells CASSRDKYEQYF. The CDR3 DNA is TGTGCCAGCAGTCGTGACAAATACGAGCAGTACTTC.

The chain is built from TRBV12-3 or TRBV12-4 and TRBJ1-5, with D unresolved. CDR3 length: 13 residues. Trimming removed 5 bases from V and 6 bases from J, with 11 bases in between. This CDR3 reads CASSEAVRQPQHF. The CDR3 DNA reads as TGTGCCAGCAGTGAGGCGGTGCGTCAGCCCCAGCATTTT.

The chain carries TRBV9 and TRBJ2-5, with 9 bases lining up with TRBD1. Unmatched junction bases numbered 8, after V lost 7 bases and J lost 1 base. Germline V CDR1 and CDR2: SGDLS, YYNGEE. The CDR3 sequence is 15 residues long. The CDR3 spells CASAGTGSLQETQYF. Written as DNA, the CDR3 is TGTGCCAGCGCCGGGACAGGGAGTCTCCAAGAGACCCAGTACTTC.

The CDR3 region is CASSLVGGVAEAFF. The CDR3 DNA reads TGTGCCAGCAGCTTAGTGGGAGGGGTTGCGGAAGCTTTCTTT. The V and J genes are TRBV7-2 and TRBJ1-1; TRBD1 might be the D (5 bases). In germline, CDR1 is SGHTA, CDR2 FQGNSA. The CDR3 runs 14 residues. Trimming removed 1 base from V and 8 bases from J, with 14 bases in between.

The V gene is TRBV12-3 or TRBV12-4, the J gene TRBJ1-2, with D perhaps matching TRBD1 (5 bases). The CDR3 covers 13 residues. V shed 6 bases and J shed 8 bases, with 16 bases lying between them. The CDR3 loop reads CASSRVQGGGYTF. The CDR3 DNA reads TGTGCCAGCAGCCGGGTCCAGGGTGGGGGCTACACCTTC.

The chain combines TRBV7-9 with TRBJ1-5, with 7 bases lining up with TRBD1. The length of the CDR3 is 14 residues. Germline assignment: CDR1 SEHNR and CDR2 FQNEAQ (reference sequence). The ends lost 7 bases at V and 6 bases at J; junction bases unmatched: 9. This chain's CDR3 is CASTTTGVGQPQHF. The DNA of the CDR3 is TGTGCCAGCACAACTACAGGGGTCGGTCAGCCCCAGCATTTT. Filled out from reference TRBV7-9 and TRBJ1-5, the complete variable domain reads DTGVSQNPRHKITKRGQNVTFRCDPISEHNRLYWYRQTLGQGPEFLTYFQNEAQLEKSRLLSDRFSAERPKGSFSTLEIQRTEQGDSAMYLCASTTTGVGQPQHFGDGTRLSIL.

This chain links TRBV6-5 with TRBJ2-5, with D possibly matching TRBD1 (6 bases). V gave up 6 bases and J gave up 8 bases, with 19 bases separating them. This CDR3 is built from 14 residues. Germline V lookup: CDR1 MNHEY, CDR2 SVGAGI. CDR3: CASSQSQSGGTQYF. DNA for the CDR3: TGTGCCAGCAGCCAATCTCAAAGTGGGGGCACCCAGTACTTC.

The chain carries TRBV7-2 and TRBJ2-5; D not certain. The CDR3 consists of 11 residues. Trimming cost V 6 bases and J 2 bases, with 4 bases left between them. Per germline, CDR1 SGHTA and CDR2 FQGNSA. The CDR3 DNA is TGTGCCAGCAGTCTGCAAGAGACCCAGTACTTC. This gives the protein CASSLQETQYF.

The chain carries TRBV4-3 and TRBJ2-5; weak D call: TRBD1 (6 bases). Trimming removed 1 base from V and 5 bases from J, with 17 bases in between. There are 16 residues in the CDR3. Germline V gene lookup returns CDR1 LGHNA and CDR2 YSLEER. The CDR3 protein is CASSQAEGGVGETQYF. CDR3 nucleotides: TGCGCCAGCAGCCAAGCGGAAGGGGGAGTGGGGGAGACCCAGTACTTC.

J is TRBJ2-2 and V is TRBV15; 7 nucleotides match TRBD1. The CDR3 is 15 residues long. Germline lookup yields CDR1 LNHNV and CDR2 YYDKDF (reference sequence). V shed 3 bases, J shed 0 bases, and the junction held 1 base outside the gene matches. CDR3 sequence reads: CATSRDRPNTGELFF. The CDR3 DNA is TGTGCCACCAGCAGGGACAGGCCGAACACCGGGGAGCTGTTTTTT.

CDR3 residues: CASSAGMNTEAFF. The CDR3 DNA is TGTGCCAGCAGCGCGGGGATGAACACTGAAGCTTTCTTT. This chain uses TRBV7-2 with TRBJ1-1; D unresolved. Trimming left V 5 bases short and J 0 bases short, with 7 bases between. Germline loops: CDR1 SGHTA, CDR2 FQGNSA. The CDR3 is 13 residues long.

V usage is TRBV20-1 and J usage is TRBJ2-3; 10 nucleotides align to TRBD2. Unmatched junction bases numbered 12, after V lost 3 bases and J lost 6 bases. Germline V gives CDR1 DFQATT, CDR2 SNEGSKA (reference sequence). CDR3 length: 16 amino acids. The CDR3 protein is CSASGRLAGRGDTQYF. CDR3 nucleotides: TGCAGTGCTAGTGGCCGACTAGCGGGTAGGGGGGATACGCAGTATTTT.

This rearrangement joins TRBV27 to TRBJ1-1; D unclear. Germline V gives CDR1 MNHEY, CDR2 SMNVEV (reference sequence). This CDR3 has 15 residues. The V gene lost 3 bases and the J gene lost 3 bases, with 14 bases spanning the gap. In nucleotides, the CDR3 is TGTGCCAGCAGTTTTTGGGCCGGGAGAGACACTGAAGCTTTCTTT. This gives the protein CASSFWAGRDTEAFF.

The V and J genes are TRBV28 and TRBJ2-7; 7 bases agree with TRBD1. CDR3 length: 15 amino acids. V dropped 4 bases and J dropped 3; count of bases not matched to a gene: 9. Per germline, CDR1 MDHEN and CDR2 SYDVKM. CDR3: CASSSSGTENYEQYF. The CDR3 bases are TGTGCCAGCAGTTCCTCCGGGACAGAGAACTACGAGCAGTACTTC.

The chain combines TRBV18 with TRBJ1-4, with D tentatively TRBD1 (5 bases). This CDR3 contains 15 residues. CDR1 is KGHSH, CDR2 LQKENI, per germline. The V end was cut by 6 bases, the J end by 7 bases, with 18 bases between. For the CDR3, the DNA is TGTGCCAGCTCGCCTGTACAGGACCCAACTGAAAAACTGTTTTTT. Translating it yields CASSPVQDPTEKLFF. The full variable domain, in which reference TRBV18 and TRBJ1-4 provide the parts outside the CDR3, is NAGVMQNPRHLVRRRGQEARLRCSPMKGHSHVYWYRQLPEEGLKFMVYLQKENIIDESGMPKERFSAEFPKEGPSILRIQQVVRGDSAAYFCASSPVQDPTEKLFFGSGTQLSVL.

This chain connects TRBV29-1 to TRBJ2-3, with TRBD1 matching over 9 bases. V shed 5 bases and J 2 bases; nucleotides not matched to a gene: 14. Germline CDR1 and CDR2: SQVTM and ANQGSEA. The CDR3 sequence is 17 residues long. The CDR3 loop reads CSVLNPGQGLHTDTQYF. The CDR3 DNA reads TGCAGCGTTCTTAACCCGGGACAGGGCCTACACACAGATACGCAGTATTTT.

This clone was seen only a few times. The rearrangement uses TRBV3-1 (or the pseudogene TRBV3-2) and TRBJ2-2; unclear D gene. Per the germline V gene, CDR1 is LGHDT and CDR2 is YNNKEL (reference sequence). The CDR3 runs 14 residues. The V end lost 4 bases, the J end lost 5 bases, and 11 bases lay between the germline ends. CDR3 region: CASSPLYSTGELFF. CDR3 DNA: TGTGCCAGCAGCCCCCTTTACTCAACCGGGGAGCTGTTTTTT.